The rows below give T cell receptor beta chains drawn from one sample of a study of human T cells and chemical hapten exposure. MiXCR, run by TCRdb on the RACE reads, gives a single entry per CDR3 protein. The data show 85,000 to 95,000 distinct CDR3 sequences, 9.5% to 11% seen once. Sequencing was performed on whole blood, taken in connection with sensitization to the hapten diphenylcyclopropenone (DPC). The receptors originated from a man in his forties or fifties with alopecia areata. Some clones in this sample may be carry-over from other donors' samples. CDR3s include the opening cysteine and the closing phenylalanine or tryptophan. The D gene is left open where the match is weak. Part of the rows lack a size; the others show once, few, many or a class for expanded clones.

CDR3nt: TGTGCCAGCAGTAAGCTCTCGGCAGGGGGCGAGGTTCGCCAGTTCTTC; CDR3aa: CASSKLSAGGEVRQFF; j_gene: TRBJ2-1; abundance: NA; v_gene: TRBV27; d_gene: TRBD1
CDR3nt: TGTGCCAGCAGCCATGAAAGCAATCAGCCCCAGCATTTT; CDR3aa: CASSHESNQPQHF; j_gene: TRBJ1-5; abundance: NA; v_gene: TRBV3-1; d_gene: NA
CDR3nt: TGTGCCAGCAGCCCTAGCGGGAGCCCAGAGACCCAGTACTTC; CDR3aa: CASSPSGSPETQYF; j_gene: TRBJ2-5; abundance: NA; v_gene: TRBV12-3/TRBV12-4; d_gene: TRBD2
CDR3nt: TGTGCCAGCAGCCAAGATAGGGACGGCGGGAAGGGAAACATTCAGTACTTC; CDR3aa: CASSQDRDGGKGNIQYF; j_gene: TRBJ2-4; abundance: NA; v_gene: TRBV14; d_gene: NA
CDR3nt: TGTGCCAGCAGTTACTCGAGGGCTAGCGGAGACCTTTACAGCACAGATACGCAGTATTTT; CDR3aa: CASSYSRASGDLYSTDTQYF; j_gene: TRBJ2-3; abundance: few; v_gene: TRBV6-5; d_gene: TRBD2
CDR3nt: TGTGCCAGCAGCCCCCGGACAGGGCCCTATGGCTACACCTTC; CDR3aa: CASSPRTGPYGYTF; j_gene: TRBJ1-2; abundance: many; v_gene: TRBV13; d_gene: TRBD1
CDR3nt: TGTGCCAGCAGCGTAGGACTAGCGGGAGGCACAGATACGCAGTATTTT; CDR3aa: CASSVGLAGGTDTQYF; j_gene: TRBJ2-3; abundance: few; v_gene: TRBV9; d_gene: TRBD2
CDR3nt: TGTGCCAGCACTTCTAGCGGGAGTGCCTCGCACTTC; CDR3aa: CASTSSGSASHF; j_gene: TRBJ2-7; abundance: few; v_gene: TRBV28; d_gene: TRBD2
CDR3nt: TGTGCCAGCAGTCCCCACGACAGGAGCTACGAGCAGTACTTC; CDR3aa: CASSPHDRSYEQYF; j_gene: TRBJ2-7; abundance: many; v_gene: TRBV28; d_gene: NA
CDR3nt: TGCAGCGTTGGTTTCAGGGGGACTGAGCAGTTCTTC; CDR3aa: CSVGFRGTEQFF; j_gene: TRBJ2-1; abundance: NA; v_gene: TRBV29-1; d_gene: TRBD1
CDR3nt: TGCAGTGCTAGCGAGCGACTGATAGCCAAAAACATTCAGTACTTC; CDR3aa: CSASERLIAKNIQYF; j_gene: TRBJ2-4; abundance: NA; v_gene: TRBV20-1; d_gene: NA
CDR3nt: TGCAGCGCCGACAGGGCGCTCCAGCGGGGAGGAAATCAGCCCCAGCATTTT; CDR3aa: CSADRALQRGGNQPQHF; j_gene: TRBJ1-5; abundance: NA; v_gene: TRBV20-1; d_gene: TRBD1
CDR3nt: TGTGCCAGCAGCTCCCGGACAGGGGGTACAGCAACGCAGTATTTT; CDR3aa: CASSSRTGGTATQYF; j_gene: TRBJ2-3; abundance: NA; v_gene: TRBV11-2; d_gene: TRBD1
CDR3nt: TGTGCCAGCAGCTTATCCGGACTAGCGGGACGTGATACGCAGTATTTT; CDR3aa: CASSLSGLAGRDTQYF; j_gene: TRBJ2-3; abundance: NA; v_gene: TRBV11-2; d_gene: TRBD2
CDR3nt: TGTGCCAGCAGCTTAGCCGGGACAGGGGGCGGACAGCCCCAGCATTTT; CDR3aa: CASSLAGTGGGQPQHF; j_gene: TRBJ1-5; abundance: few; v_gene: TRBV7-2; d_gene: TRBD1
CDR3nt: TGTGCCAGCAGCTTATGGGCGGTCGGCACAGATACGCAGTATTTT; CDR3aa: CASSLWAVGTDTQYF; j_gene: TRBJ2-3; abundance: NA; v_gene: TRBV7-9; d_gene: NA
CDR3nt: TGCAGTGCTAGAGACGGCGGCCGCTCTGGAAACACCATATATTTT; CDR3aa: CSARDGGRSGNTIYF; j_gene: TRBJ1-3; abundance: few; v_gene: TRBV20-1; d_gene: NA
CDR3nt: TGTGCCATCCGCCTCGGGGACCTTAACACCGGGGAGCTGTTTTTT; CDR3aa: CAIRLGDLNTGELFF; j_gene: TRBJ2-2; abundance: few; v_gene: TRBV10-3; d_gene: NA
CDR3nt: TGCGCCAGCAGCCAAGATTTAACAGGGGGTGGTCAGCCCCAGCATTTT; CDR3aa: CASSQDLTGGGQPQHF; j_gene: TRBJ1-5; abundance: NA; v_gene: TRBV4-3; d_gene: TRBD1
CDR3nt: TGTGCCAGCAGCCAAGATGCGACAGGGACCTATGGCTACACCTTC; CDR3aa: CASSQDATGTYGYTF; j_gene: TRBJ1-2; abundance: NA; v_gene: TRBV14; d_gene: TRBD1
CDR3nt: TGTGCCAGCAGAGCTAGCGGGAGTGATACGCAGTATTTT; CDR3aa: CASRASGSDTQYF; j_gene: TRBJ2-3; abundance: NA; v_gene: TRBV7-9; d_gene: TRBD2
CDR3nt: TGTGCCAGCAGCTTACAGAGCAATCAGCCCCAGCATTTT; CDR3aa: CASSLQSNQPQHF; j_gene: TRBJ1-5; abundance: NA; v_gene: TRBV7-2; d_gene: NA
CDR3nt: TGTGCCAGCAGTGCCGGATGGGGGAGCGGGAGGGCGGCAGATACGCAGTATTTT; CDR3aa: CASSAGWGSGRAADTQYF; j_gene: TRBJ2-3; abundance: few; v_gene: TRBV28; d_gene: TRBD2
CDR3nt: TGCAGTGCCCCGGATGCTTTTACCCGGACCGGGGAGCTGTTTTTT; CDR3aa: CSAPDAFTRTGELFF; j_gene: TRBJ2-2; abundance: NA; v_gene: TRBV20-1; d_gene: NA
CDR3nt: TGCAGTGCTACACCACAGGGGGCTGGAGATACGCAGTATTTT; CDR3aa: CSATPQGAGDTQYF; j_gene: TRBJ2-3; abundance: NA; v_gene: TRBV20-1; d_gene: TRBD1
CDR3nt: TGTGCCAGCAGTACCCTTCAGGGGTACTCCTACAATGAGCAGTTCTTC; CDR3aa: CASSTLQGYSYNEQFF; j_gene: TRBJ2-1; abundance: few; v_gene: TRBV6-2/TRBV6-3; d_gene: NA
CDR3nt: TGTGCCAGCAGCTTAGTTCCGGGGGGCACTGAAGCTTTCTTT; CDR3aa: CASSLVPGGTEAFF; j_gene: TRBJ1-1; abundance: few; v_gene: TRBV7-8; d_gene: NA
CDR3nt: TGTGCCAGCAGCCACATCACCCGGGACAGGATGAAGATTTTC; CDR3aa: CASSHITRDRMKIF; j_gene: TRBJ1-2; abundance: many; v_gene: TRBV11-2; d_gene: TRBD1
CDR3nt: TGTGCCAGCAGCCTAGGTTCGAGAGGAGAGACCCAGTACTTC; CDR3aa: CASSLGSRGETQYF; j_gene: TRBJ2-5; abundance: NA; v_gene: TRBV7-2; d_gene: NA
CDR3nt: TGTGCCAGCAGATCTATGCGGTTGACTAGCGGGAGGGCGGCAGATACGCAGTATTTT; CDR3aa: CASRSMRLTSGRAADTQYF; j_gene: TRBJ2-3; abundance: few; v_gene: TRBV6-2/TRBV6-3; d_gene: TRBD2
CDR3nt: TGTGCCAGCAGCCAAGATTCCACAGGCACAGATACGCAGTATTTT; CDR3aa: CASSQDSTGTDTQYF; j_gene: TRBJ2-3; abundance: NA; v_gene: TRBV3-1; d_gene: NA
CDR3nt: TGTGCCAGCGGCCAAGGCATTGGAAACACCATATATTTT; CDR3aa: CASGQGIGNTIYF; j_gene: TRBJ1-3; abundance: NA; v_gene: TRBV6-2/TRBV6-3; d_gene: NA
CDR3nt: TGCAGTGCTTCCCCGGGACTAGGGGTTTTGAATGAGCAGTTCTTC; CDR3aa: CSASPGLGVLNEQFF; j_gene: TRBJ2-1; abundance: few; v_gene: TRBV20-1; d_gene: TRBD2
CDR3nt: TGTGCCAGCAGCCCCGGCCTATACCTCTCCTACGAGCAGTACTTC; CDR3aa: CASSPGLYLSYEQYF; j_gene: TRBJ2-7; abundance: few; v_gene: TRBV7-9; d_gene: NA
CDR3nt: TGCAGCGTTCTTGGGACAGGGGGCTACATTCAGTACTTC; CDR3aa: CSVLGTGGYIQYF; j_gene: TRBJ2-4; abundance: few; v_gene: TRBV29-1; d_gene: TRBD1
CDR3nt: TGCGCCAGCAGCCAAGATTGGGCCTCCTCTGGGGCCAACGTCCTGACTTTC; CDR3aa: CASSQDWASSGANVLTF; j_gene: TRBJ2-6; abundance: few; v_gene: TRBV4-3; d_gene: NA
CDR3nt: TGCAGCGTAGATGCGACAGGGAACACTGAAGCTTTCTTT; CDR3aa: CSVDATGNTEAFF; j_gene: TRBJ1-1; abundance: many; v_gene: TRBV29-1; d_gene: NA
CDR3nt: TGTGCCAGCAGCTTACCGGGACTAGCGGGGGATGAGCAGTTCTTC; CDR3aa: CASSLPGLAGDEQFF; j_gene: TRBJ2-1; abundance: few; v_gene: TRBV7-8; d_gene: TRBD2
CDR3nt: TGTGCCACCAGCAGAGATAAACCAACTAGCAATCAGCCCCAGCATTTT; CDR3aa: CATSRDKPTSNQPQHF; j_gene: TRBJ1-5; abundance: few; v_gene: TRBV15; d_gene: NA
CDR3nt: TGTGCCAGCACCCAAGGGACAACTAATGAAAAACTGTTTTTT; CDR3aa: CASTQGTTNEKLFF; j_gene: TRBJ1-4; abundance: few; v_gene: TRBV12-3/TRBV12-4; d_gene: NA
CDR3nt: TGTGCCAGCAGTTACTTTAGAAACTCCTATAATTCACCCCTCCACTTT; CDR3aa: CASSYFRNSYNSPLHF; j_gene: TRBJ1-6; abundance: few; v_gene: TRBV6-5; d_gene: NA
CDR3nt: TGTGCCAGCAGCCCCCTCCTAGGGGGGGCAGGAGGCTACACCTTC; CDR3aa: CASSPLLGGAGGYTF; j_gene: TRBJ1-2; abundance: few; v_gene: TRBV5-4; d_gene: NA
CDR3nt: TGTGCCAGCAGCTTAGCCACGGGCGGTCAGGGTACGCAGTATTTT; CDR3aa: CASSLATGGQGTQYF; j_gene: TRBJ2-3; abundance: NA; v_gene: TRBV7-2; d_gene: NA
CDR3nt: TGTGCTAGTGGTTTTGACGCAACAGGGGGTCGTGGAAACACCATATATTTT; CDR3aa: CASGFDATGGRGNTIYF; j_gene: TRBJ1-3; abundance: many; v_gene: TRBV12-5; d_gene: TRBD1
CDR3nt: TGTGCCAGCAGCGTCAGCGGATCCAGCGGGAGTGGCACCGGGGAGCTGTTTTTT; CDR3aa: CASSVSGSSGSGTGELFF; j_gene: TRBJ2-2; abundance: few; v_gene: TRBV9; d_gene: TRBD2
CDR3nt: TGCAGTGCTAGAGATCGCAGCGGGAGGGCCGGGAGAGATACGCAGTATTTT; CDR3aa: CSARDRSGRAGRDTQYF; j_gene: TRBJ2-3; abundance: NA; v_gene: TRBV20-1; d_gene: TRBD2
CDR3nt: TGTGCCAGCAGTTTAGCTACCAATCAGCCCCAGCATTTT; CDR3aa: CASSLATNQPQHF; j_gene: TRBJ1-5; abundance: once; v_gene: TRBV12-3/TRBV12-4; d_gene: NA
CDR3nt: TGTGCCAGCAGTGGGGTCGGCAATCAGCCCCAGCATTTT; CDR3aa: CASSGVGNQPQHF; j_gene: TRBJ1-5; abundance: few; v_gene: TRBV6-6; d_gene: NA
CDR3nt: TGCAGTGCTTCTAGCGGGAGTTTTTCTAATGAGCAGTTCTTC; CDR3aa: CSASSGSFSNEQFF; j_gene: TRBJ2-1; abundance: NA; v_gene: TRBV20-1; d_gene: TRBD2
CDR3nt: TGTGCCAGCAGCTTTGGTCCTAATGAAAAACTGTTTTTT; CDR3aa: CASSFGPNEKLFF; j_gene: TRBJ1-4; abundance: many; v_gene: TRBV7-3; d_gene: NA
CDR3nt: TGTGCCAGCAGCCAAGATTTGGCGGGAGGGAATCGTGAGCAGTTCTTC; CDR3aa: CASSQDLAGGNREQFF; j_gene: TRBJ2-1; abundance: few; v_gene: TRBV4-2; d_gene: TRBD2
CDR3nt: TGCAGTGCTAGAGATAGAGGAGGCAATCAGCCCCAGCATTTT; CDR3aa: CSARDRGGNQPQHF; j_gene: TRBJ1-5; abundance: many; v_gene: TRBV20-1; d_gene: NA
CDR3nt: TGTGCCAGCAGTTCAGGGGTTTACGGCAATCAGCCCCAGCATTTT; CDR3aa: CASSSGVYGNQPQHF; j_gene: TRBJ1-5; abundance: many; v_gene: TRBV28; d_gene: NA
CDR3nt: TGCAGCGGGGGGACTAGCGGGATAGGGCAGTTCTTC; CDR3aa: CSGGTSGIGQFF; j_gene: TRBJ2-1; abundance: many; v_gene: TRBV29-1; d_gene: TRBD2
CDR3nt: TGTGCCAGCAGCTGGGGAGCGGGAGACTACAATGAGCAGTTCTTC; CDR3aa: CASSWGAGDYNEQFF; j_gene: TRBJ2-1; abundance: NA; v_gene: TRBV7-6; d_gene: TRBD2